The T cell receptor (beta chain) under discussion was sequenced for a study of blood T cell repertoires in COVID-19. In the study overall: The United States, Italy and Spain supplied acute and convalescent COVID-19 samples. Sources were T cells, B-cell-depleted T cells, or PBMCs; the material itself was cDNA or gDNA.

Methods used by the authors: By means of reference gene primer amplification, nucleated cell counts were estimated. TCRdb's table, derived via immunoSEQ multiplex PCR, lists solely in-frame clones and lacks some. The DNA gave D and trimming, while V, J and clone size come from that table. The table records more than 300,000 clones, about 83% of them present only once. Trimming took 5 bases from V and 3 from J; bases not matched to a gene: 4. CDR3 length: 15 residues. Germline V gene data show CDR1 as SNHLY and CDR2 as FYNNEI. The TCR was taken from a woman aged 45-60 years with acute or convalescent COVID-19. The chain recombines TRBV2 with TRBJ2-2; 9 nucleotides line up with TRBD1. Sequencing input: peripheral blood. The CDR3 nucleotides read TGTGCCAGCAGTCGGACAGGGGCGGACACCGGGGAGCTGTTTTTT. This sequence encodes CASSRTGADTGELFF.